These T cell receptor beta chains were read from a single sample in a study of blood T cell repertoires in COVID-19. Measured with immunoSEQ multiplex PCR; TCRdb has only the in-frame clones, and not every one. The sample holds over 85,000 clones, about 86% seen once. What was sequenced was peripheral blood. Receptors originate from a woman between 65 and 79 years old with acute or convalescent COVID-19. Both conserved end residues are part of each CDR3. D genes are given only for firm matches.

V gene	D gene	J gene	CDR3 DNA	CDR3 protein
TRBV30	TRBD1	TRBJ2-7	TGTGCCTGGAGTTTGTCACAGGGGGCCAACGAGCAGTACTTC	CAWSLSQGANEQYF
TRBV5-5	NA	TRBJ2-7	TGTGCCAGCAGCGTTAAACAACCCAGCTACGAGCAGTACTTC	CASSVKQPSYEQYF
TRBV2	NA	TRBJ1-3	TGTGCCAGCAGAGCTACAGGGTCCGCTGGAAACACCATATATTTT	CASRATGSAGNTIYF
TRBV15	NA	TRBJ1-2	TGTGCCACCAGCGCGACAGGAATAGACTATGGCTACACCTTC	CATSATGIDYGYTF
TRBV3-1/TRBV3-2	NA	TRBJ2-5	TGTGCCAGCAGCCTTTGGACCACCTATAGCGGCCAAGAGACCCAGTACTTC	CASSLWTTYSGQETQYF
TRBV7-3	NA	TRBJ2-1	TGTGCCAGCAGCACCGGGATCGGGGGTTACAATGAGCAGTTCTTC	CASSTGIGGYNEQFF
TRBV6-1	TRBD2	TRBJ2-2	TGTGCCAGCAGTGAAGCGGGACTACCAACCGGGGAGCTGTTTTTT	CASSEAGLPTGELFF
TRBV7-9	NA	TRBJ1-6	TGTGCCAGCAGCTTAGGTTGGGGCGACTATAATTCACCCCTCCACTTT	CASSLGWGDYNSPLHF
TRBV5-6	TRBD1	TRBJ1-1	TGTGCCAGCAGCTACGGGACAGGAGACACTGAAGCTTTCTTT	CASSYGTGDTEAFF
TRBV7-2	TRBD2	TRBJ2-1	TGTGCCAGCAGCTTAGTTGGGACTACGAACAATGAGCAGTTCTTC	CASSLVGTTNNEQFF
TRBV2	TRBD2	TRBJ2-4	TGTGCCAGCAGTGAATCAAGGGCAGGACTAGCGGGCGGGGTTAAGGTTGCCAAAAACATTCAGTACTTC	CASSESRAGLAGGVKVAKNIQYF
TRBV12-3/TRBV12-4	NA	TRBJ2-1	TGTGCCAGCAGTTTATACGGCAATGAGCAGTTCTTC	CASSLYGNEQFF
TRBV7-9	NA	TRBJ1-1	TGTGCCAGCAGCGTACCGGCGGAAAACACTGAAGCTTTCTTT	CASSVPAENTEAFF
TRBV3-1/TRBV3-2	TRBD1	TRBJ1-1	TGTGCCAGCAGCCAAGGGTCAGGGGGGATTCGAGCTGAAGCTTTCTTT	CASSQGSGGIRAEAFF
TRBV9	NA	TRBJ2-5	TGTGCCAGCAGCGTAAGTTTGGGGTTCAGGGGCACGCAAGAGACCCAGTACTTC	CASSVSLGFRGTQETQYF